This entry concerns a single TCR beta chain. Its antigen is currently unknown. Healthy Caucasians made up all donors. This sample is part of a study of identical twins. Study conclusions and caveats: Out-of-frame alpha sequences that twins shared showed excess low generation probability. The study reached conclusions through statistical analysis that was cross-sectional, not following the same donors. Insertions were fewer in abundant cord blood beta clonotypes, whereas memory repertoires showed none of this pattern.

CDR1 and CDR2 (germline): MNHEY, SMNVEV (reference sequence). This CDR3 is built from 15 residues. V lost 5 bases to trimming and J lost 4 bases; unmatched junction nucleotides: 8. TCRdb fed the 5' RACE reads into MiXCR, producing one record per CDR3 protein. The sample includes 1.5 million to 2 million distinct CDR3 sequences, roughly 35% of them seen just once. This receptor was identified in a newborn girl in good health. The V call is TRBV27, the J call TRBJ1-2; TRBD1 aligns across 9 bases. The specimen was cord blood. The CDR3 bases are TGTGCCAGCAGTCCCCGGGACAGGGTCGCCTATGGCTACACCTTC. Amino acids: CASSPRDRVAYGYTF.